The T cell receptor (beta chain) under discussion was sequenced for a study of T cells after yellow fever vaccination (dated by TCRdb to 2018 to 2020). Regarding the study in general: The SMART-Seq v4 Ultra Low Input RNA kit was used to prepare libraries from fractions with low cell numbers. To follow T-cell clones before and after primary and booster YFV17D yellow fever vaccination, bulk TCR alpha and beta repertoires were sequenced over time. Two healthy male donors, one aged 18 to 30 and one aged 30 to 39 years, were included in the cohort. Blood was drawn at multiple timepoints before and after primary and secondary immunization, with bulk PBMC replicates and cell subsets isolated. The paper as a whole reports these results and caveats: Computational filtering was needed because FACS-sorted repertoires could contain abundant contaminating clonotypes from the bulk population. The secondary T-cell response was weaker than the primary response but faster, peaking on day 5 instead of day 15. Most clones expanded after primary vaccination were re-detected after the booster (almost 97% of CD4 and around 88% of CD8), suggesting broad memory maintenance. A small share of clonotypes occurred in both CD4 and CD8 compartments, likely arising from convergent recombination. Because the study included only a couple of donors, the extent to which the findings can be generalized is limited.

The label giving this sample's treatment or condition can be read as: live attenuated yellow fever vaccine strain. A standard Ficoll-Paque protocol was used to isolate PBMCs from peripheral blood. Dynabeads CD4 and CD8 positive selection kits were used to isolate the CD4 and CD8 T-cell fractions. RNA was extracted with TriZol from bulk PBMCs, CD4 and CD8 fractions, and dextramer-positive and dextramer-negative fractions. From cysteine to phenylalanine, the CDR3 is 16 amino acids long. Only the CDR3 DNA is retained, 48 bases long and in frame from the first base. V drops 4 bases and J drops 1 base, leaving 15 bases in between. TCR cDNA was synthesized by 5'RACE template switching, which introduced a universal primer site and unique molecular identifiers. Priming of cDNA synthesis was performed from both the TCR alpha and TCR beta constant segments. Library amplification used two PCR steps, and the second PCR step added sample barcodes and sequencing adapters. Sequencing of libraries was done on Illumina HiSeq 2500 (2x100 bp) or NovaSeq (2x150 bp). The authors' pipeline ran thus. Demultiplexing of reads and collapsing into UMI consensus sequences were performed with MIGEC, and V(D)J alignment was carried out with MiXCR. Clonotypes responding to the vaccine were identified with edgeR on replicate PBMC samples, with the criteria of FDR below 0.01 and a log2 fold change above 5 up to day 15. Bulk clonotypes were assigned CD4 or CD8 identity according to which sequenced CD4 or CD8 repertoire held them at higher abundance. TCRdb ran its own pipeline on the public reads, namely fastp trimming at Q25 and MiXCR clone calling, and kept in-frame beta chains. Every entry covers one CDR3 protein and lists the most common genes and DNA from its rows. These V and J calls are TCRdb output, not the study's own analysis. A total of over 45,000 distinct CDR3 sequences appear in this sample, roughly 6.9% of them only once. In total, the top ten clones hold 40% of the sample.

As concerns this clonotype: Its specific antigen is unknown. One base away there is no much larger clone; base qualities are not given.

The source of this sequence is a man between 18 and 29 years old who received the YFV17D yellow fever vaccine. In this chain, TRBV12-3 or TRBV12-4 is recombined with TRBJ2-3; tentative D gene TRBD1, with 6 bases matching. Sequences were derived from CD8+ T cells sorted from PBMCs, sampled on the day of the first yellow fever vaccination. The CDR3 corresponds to CASSSLQGPRTDTQYF. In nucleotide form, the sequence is TGTGCCAGCAGTTCGCTCCAGGGGCCCCGCACAGATACGCAGTATTTT.